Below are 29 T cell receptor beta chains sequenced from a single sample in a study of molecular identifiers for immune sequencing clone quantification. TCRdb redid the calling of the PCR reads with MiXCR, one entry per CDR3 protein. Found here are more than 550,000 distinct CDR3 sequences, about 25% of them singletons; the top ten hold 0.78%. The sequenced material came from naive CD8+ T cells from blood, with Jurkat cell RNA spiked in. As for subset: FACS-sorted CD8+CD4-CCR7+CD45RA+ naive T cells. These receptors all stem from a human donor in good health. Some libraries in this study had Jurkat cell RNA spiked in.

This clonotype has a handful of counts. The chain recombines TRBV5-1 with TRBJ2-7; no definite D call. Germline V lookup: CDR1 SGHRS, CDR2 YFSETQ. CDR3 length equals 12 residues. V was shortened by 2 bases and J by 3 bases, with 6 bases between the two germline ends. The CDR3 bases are TGCGCCAGCAGCTTTGACGACTACGAGCAGTACTTC. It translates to CASSFDDYEQYF.

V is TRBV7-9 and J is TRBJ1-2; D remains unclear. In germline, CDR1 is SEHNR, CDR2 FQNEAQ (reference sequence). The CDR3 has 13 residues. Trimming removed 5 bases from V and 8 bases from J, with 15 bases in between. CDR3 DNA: TGTGCCAGCAGCCTAGTCCCGGGAGGCGGCTACACCTTC. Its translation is CASSLVPGGGYTF.

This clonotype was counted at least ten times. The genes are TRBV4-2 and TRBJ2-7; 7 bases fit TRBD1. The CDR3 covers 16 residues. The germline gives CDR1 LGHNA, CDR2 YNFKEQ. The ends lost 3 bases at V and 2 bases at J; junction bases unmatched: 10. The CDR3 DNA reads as TGTGCCAGCAGCCATGATCCCGGGACAGCGGCCTACGAGCAGTACTTC. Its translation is CASSHDPGTAAYEQYF.

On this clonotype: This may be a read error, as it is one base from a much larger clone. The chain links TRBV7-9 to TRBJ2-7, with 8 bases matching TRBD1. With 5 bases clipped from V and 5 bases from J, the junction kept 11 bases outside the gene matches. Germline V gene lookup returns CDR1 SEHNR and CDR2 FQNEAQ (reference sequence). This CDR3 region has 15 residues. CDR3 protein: CASSQTPGQDHEQYF. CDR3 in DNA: TGTGCCAGCAGCCAAACACCGGGACAGGACCACGAGCAGTACTTC.

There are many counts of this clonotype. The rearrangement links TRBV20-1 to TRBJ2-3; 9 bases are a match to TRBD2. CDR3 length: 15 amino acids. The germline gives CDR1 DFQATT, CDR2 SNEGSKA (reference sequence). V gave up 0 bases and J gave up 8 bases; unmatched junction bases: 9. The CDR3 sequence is CSAREATSGYVTQYF. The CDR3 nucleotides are TGCAGTGCTAGAGAAGCGACTAGCGGATATGTTACGCAGTATTTT.

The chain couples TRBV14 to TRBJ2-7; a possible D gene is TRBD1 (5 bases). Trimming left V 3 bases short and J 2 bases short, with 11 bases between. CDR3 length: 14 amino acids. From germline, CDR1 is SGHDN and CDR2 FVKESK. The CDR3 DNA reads TGTGCCAGCAGCCACGGCAGGGCCACCTACGAGCAGTACTTC. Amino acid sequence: CASSHGRATYEQYF.

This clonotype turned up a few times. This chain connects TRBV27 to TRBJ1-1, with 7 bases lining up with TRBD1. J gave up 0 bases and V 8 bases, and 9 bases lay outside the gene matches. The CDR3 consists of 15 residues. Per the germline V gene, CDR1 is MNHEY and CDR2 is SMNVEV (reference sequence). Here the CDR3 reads CASRRGGLMNTEAFF. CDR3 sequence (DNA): TGTGCCAGCCGCAGGGGGGGCCTTATGAACACTGAAGCTTTCTTT.

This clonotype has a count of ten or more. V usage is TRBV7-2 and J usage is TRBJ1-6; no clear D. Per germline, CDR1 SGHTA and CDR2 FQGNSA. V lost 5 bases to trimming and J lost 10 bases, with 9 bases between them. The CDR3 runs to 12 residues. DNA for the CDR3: TGTGCCAGCAGCGTCCCCCAATCACCCCTCCACTTT. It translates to CASSVPQSPLHF.

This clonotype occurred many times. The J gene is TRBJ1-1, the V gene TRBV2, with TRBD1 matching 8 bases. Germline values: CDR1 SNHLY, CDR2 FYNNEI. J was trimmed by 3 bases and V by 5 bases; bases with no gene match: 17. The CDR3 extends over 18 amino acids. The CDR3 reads CASSSWGSTGEDYTEAFF. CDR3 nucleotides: TGTGCCAGCAGTTCCTGGGGGTCGACAGGGGAGGATTACACTGAAGCTTTCTTT. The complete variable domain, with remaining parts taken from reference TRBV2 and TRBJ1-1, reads EPEVTQTPSHQVTQMGQEVILRCVPISNHLYFYWYRQILGQKVEFLVSFYNNEISEKSEIFDDQFSVERPDGSNFTLKIRSTKLEDSAMYFCASSSWGSTGEDYTEAFFGQGTRLTVV.

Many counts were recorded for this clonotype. For the CDR3, the DNA is TGCGCCAGCAGCCAAGATCTTCCCACTGAAGCTTTCTTT. It codes for CASSQDLPTEAFF. The chain employs TRBV4-1 and TRBJ1-1, with D hard to call. The CDR3 consists of 13 residues. The V gene lost 0 bases and the J gene lost 4 bases, with 6 bases spanning the gap. CDR1 is MGHRA and CDR2 is YSYEKL in the germline V gene.

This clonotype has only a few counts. The CDR3 here is CASSQEGRARLDTDTDTQYF. CDR3 sequence (DNA): TGCGCCAGCAGCCAAGAAGGCAGGGCGCGGCTGGACACTGACACAGATACGCAGTATTTT. The rearrangement joins TRBV4-1 to TRBJ2-3, with D possibly being TRBD1 (5 bases). CDR1 MGHRA and CDR2 YSYEKL come from the germline V gene. This CDR3 contains 20 residues. V was cut by 0 bases and J by 2 bases, with 24 bases left in between.

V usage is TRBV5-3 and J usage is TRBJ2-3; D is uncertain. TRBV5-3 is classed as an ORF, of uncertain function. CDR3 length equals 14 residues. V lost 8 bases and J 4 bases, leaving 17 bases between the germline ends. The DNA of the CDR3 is TGTGCCAGCAGCCCCCCCCCGGTGGCAGATACGCAGTATTTT. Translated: CASSPPPVADTQYF.

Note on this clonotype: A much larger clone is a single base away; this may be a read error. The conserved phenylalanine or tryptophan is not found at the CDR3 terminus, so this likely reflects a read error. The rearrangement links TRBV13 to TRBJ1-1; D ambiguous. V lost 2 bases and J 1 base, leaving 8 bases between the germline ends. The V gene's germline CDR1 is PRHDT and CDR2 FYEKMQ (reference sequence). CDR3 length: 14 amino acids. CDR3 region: CASSLRPQNTEAFI. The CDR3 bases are TGTGCCAGCAGCTTAAGACCGCAGAACACTGAAGCTTTCATT.

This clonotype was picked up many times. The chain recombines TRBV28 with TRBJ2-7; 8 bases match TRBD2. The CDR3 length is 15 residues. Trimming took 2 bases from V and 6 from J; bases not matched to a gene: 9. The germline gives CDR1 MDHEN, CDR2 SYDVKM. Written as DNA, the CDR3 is TGTGCCAGCAGTTTAGAAAGCGGGAGCGGGGCCGAGCAGTACTTC. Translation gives CASSLESGSGAEQYF.

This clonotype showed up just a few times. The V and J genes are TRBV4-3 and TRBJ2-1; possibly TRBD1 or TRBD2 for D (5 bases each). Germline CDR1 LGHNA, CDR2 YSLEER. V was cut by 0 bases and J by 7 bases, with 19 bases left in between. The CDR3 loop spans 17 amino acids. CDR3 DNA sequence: TGCGCCAGCAGCCAAGATTTTTGGGGACCCTACCAAAATGAGCAGTTCTTC. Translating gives CASSQDFWGPYQNEQFF.

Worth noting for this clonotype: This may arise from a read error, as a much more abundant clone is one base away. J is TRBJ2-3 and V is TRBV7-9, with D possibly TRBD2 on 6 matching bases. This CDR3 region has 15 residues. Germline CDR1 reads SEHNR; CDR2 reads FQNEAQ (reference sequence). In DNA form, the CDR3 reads TGTGCCAGCAGCTTAGTTACTAGCTTCACAGATGCGCAGTATTTT. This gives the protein CASSLVTSFTDAQYF.

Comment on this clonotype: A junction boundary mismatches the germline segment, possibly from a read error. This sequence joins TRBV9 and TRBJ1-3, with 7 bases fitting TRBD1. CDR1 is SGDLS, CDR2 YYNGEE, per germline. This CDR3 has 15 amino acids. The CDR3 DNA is TGTGCCGGCAGCGGAGCCGGGACAGACTCCAGCACCATATATTTT. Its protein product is CAGSGAGTDSSTIYF. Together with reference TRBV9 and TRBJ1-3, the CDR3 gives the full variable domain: DSGVTQTPKHLITATGQRVTLRCSPRSGDLSVYWYQQSLDQGLQFLIQYYNGEERAKGNILERFSAQQFPDLHSELNLSSLELGDSALYFCAGSGAGTDSSTIYFGEGSWLTVV.

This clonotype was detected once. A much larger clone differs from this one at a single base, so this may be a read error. The CDR3, as DNA: TGTGCCAGCAGTTCCCCGACAGGACCCAATGAAAAACTGCTTTTT. Protein: CASSSPTGPNEKLLF. The rearrangement joins TRBV7-9 to TRBJ1-4; maybe TRBD1 (6 bases). The CDR3 consists of 15 residues. The germline gives CDR1 SEHNR, CDR2 FQNEAQ (reference sequence). Supplemented by reference TRBV7-9 and TRBJ1-4, the full variable domain reads DTGVSQNPRHKITKRGQNVTFRCDPISEHNRLYWYRQTLGQGPEFLTYFQNEAQLEKSRLLSDRFSAERPKGSFSTLEIQRTEQGDSAMYLCASSSPTGPNEKLLFGSGTQLSVL.

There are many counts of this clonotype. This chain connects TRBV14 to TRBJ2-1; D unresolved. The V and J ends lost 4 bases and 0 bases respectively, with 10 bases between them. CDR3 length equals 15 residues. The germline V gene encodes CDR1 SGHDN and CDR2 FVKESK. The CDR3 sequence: CASSPLVSSYNEQFF. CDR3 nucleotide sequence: TGTGCCAGCAGCCCGTTAGTGAGCTCCTACAATGAGCAGTTCTTC.

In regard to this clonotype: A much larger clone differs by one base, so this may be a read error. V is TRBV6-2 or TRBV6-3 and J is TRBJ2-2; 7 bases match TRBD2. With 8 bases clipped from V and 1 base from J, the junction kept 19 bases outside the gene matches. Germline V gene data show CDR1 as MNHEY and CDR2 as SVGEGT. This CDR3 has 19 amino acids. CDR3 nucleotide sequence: TGTGCCAGCGATTCACGGCCTGGCGGGAGAGGGAAGAACACCGGGGAGCTGTTTTTT. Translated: CASDSRPGGRGKNTGELFF.

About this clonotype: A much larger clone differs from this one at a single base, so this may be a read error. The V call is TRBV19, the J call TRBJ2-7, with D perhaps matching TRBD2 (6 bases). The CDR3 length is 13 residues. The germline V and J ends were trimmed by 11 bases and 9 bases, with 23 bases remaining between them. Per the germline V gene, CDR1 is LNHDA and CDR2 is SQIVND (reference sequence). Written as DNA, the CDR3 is TGTGCCGCACAAGAAGGAGGGAGCCACGCGCAGTACTTC. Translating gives CAAQEGGSHAQYF.

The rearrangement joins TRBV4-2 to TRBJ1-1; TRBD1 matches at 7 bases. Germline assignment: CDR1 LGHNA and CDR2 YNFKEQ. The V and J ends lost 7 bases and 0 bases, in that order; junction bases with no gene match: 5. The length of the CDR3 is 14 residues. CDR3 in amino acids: CASKWGQLNTEAFF. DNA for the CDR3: TGTGCCAGCAAGTGGGGACAGTTGAACACTGAAGCTTTCTTT.

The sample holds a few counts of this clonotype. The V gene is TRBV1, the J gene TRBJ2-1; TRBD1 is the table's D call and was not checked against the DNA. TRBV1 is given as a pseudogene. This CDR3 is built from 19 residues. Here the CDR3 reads CTSSHRTGDVPPSYNEQFF. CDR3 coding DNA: TGCACCAGCAGCCACCGGACAGGGGACGTCCCGCCCTCCTACAATGAGCAGTTCTTC.

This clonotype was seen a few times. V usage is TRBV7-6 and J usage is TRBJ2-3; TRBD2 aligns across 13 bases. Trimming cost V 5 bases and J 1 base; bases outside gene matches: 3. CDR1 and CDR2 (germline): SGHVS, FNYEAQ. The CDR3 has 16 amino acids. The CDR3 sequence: CASSRTSGSGTDTQYF. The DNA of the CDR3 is TGTGCCAGCAGCCGGACTAGCGGGAGTGGCACAGATACGCAGTATTTT. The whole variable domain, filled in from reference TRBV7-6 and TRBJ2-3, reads GAGVSQSPRYKVTKRGQDVALRCDPISGHVSLYWYRQALGQGPEFLTYFNYEAQQDKSGLPNDRFSAERPEGSISTLTIQRTEQRDSAMYRCASSRTSGSGTDTQYFGPGTRLTVL.

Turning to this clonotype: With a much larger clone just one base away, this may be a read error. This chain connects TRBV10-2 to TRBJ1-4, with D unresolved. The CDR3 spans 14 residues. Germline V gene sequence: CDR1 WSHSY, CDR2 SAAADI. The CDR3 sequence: CASSELAVYEELFF. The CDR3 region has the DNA TGCGCCAGCAGTGAGCTCGCCGTTTATGAAGAACTGTTTTTT.

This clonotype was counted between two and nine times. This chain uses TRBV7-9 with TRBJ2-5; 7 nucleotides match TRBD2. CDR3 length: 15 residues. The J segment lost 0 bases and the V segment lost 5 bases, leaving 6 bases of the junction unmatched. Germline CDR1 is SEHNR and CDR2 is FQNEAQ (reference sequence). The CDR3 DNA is TGTGCCAGCAGCCCAGCGGGGCAGTACCAAGAGACCCAGTACTTC. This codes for CASSPAGQYQETQYF.

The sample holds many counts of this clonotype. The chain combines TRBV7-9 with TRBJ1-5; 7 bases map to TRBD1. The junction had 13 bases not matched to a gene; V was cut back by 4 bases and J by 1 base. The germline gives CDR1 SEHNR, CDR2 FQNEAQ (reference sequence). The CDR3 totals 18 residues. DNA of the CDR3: TGTGCCAGCAGCTCCCCCAAACGGGACAGACTAAGCAATCAGCCCCAGCATTTT. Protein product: CASSSPKRDRLSNQPQHF.

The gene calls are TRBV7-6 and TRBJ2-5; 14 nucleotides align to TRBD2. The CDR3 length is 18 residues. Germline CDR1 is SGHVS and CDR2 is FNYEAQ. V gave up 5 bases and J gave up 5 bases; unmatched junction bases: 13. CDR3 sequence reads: CASSEGAGTSGSWETQYF. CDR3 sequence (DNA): TGTGCCAGCAGCGAAGGAGCCGGGACTAGCGGGAGTTGGGAGACCCAGTACTTC.

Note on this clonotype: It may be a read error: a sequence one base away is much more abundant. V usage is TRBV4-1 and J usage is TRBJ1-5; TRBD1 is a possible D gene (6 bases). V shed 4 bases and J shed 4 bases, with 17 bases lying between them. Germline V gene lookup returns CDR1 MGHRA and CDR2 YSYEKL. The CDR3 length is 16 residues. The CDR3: CASSRIPGAGNQPQHF. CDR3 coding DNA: TGCGCCAGCAGCCGGATACCGGGGGCTGGTAATCAGCCCCAGCATTTT.